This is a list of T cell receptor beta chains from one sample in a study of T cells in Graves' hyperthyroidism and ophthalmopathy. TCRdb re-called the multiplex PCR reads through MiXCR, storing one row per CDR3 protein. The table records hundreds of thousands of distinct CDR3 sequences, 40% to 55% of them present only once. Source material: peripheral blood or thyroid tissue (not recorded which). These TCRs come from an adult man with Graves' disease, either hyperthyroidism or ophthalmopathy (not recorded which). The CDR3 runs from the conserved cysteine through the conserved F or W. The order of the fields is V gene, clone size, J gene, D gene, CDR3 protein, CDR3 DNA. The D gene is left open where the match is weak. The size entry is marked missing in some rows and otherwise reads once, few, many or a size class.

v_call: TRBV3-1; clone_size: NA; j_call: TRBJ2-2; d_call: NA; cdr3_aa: CASSQRTAGELFF; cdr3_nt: TGTGCCAGCAGCCAGAGGACAGCCGGGGAGCTGTTTTTT
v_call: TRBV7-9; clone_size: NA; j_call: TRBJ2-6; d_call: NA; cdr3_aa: CASSHGGYKEEANVLTF; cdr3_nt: TGTGCCAGCAGTCATGGGGGGTACAAGGAGGAGGCCAACGTCCTGACTTTC
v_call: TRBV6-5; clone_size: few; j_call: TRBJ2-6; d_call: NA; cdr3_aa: CASSGEESGANVLTF; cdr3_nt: TGTGCCAGCAGTGGAGAAGAGTCTGGGGCCAACGTCCTGACTTTC
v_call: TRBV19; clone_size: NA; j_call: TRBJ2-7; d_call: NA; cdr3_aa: CARPPGRGNEQYF; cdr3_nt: TGTGCCAGACCACCGGGCAGGGGTAACGAGCAGTACTTC
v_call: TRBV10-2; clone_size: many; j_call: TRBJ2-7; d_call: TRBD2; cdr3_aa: CASSELRGLAGGPPRDEQYF; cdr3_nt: TGCGCCAGCAGTGAGTTGAGAGGACTAGCGGGAGGGCCACCCCGGGACGAGCAGTACTTC
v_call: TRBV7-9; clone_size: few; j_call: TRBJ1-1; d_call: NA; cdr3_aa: CASSRLRETEAFF; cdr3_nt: TGTGCCAGCAGCCGACTCAGAGAGACTGAAGCTTTCTTT
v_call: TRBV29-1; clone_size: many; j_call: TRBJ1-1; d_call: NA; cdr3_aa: CSVGGSEAFF; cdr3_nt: TGCAGCGTTGGGGGGTCAGAAGCTTTCTTT
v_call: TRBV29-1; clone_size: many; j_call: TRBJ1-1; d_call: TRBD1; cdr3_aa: CSVKQGNAEAFF; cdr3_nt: TGCAGCGTTAAACAGGGGAACGCTGAAGCTTTCTTT
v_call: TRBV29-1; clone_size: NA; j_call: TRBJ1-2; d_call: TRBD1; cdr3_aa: CSRATGAEGGYTF; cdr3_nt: TGCAGCAGAGCGACAGGGGCGGAGGGTGGCTACACCTTC
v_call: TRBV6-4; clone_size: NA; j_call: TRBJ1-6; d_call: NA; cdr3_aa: CASSDPSGTTLHF; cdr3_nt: TGTGCCAGCAGTGACCCCAGCGGGACAACCCTCCACTTT
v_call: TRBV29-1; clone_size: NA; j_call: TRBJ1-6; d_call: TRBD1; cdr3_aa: CSVKGTGSSPLHF; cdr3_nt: TGCAGCGTTAAAGGGACAGGGTCTTCACCCCTCCACTTT
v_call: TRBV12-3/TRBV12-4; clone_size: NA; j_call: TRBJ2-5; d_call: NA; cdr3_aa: CASSLGGTGHTGETQYF; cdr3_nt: TGTGCCAGCAGTTTGGGGGGGACAGGACATACGGGAGAGACCCAGTACTTC
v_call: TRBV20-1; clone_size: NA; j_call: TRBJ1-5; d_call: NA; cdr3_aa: CSAIIQGSGNQPQHF; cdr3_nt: TGCAGTGCGATAATACAGGGTAGTGGCAATCAGCCCCAGCATTTT
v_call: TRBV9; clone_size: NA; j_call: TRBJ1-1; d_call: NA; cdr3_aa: CASSVGPGTRNTEAFF; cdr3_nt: TGTGCCAGCAGCGTGGGGCCCGGGACAAGGAACACTGAAGCTTTCTTT
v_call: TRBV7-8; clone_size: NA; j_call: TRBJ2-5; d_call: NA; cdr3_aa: CASSFGGRGLETQYF; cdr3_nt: TGTGCCAGCAGCTTCGGGGGAAGGGGATTAGAGACCCAGTACTTC
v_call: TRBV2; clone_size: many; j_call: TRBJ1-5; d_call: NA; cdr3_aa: CASRGGVRNQPQHF; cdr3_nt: TGTGCCAGCAGGGGGGGGGTCCGCAATCAGCCCCAGCATTTT
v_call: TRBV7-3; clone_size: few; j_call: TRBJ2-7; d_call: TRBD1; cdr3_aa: CASSYATGLLYEQYF; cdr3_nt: TGTGCCAGCAGTTACGCGACAGGGTTGTTGTACGAGCAGTACTTC
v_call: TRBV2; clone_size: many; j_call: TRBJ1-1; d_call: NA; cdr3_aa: CASRLGSQNTEAFF; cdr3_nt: TGTGCCAGCAGACTTGGAAGCCAGAACACTGAAGCTTTCTTT
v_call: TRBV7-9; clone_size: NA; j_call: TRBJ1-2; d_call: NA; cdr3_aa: CASSLAGQRYGYTF; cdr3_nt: TGTGCCAGCAGCCTAGCCGGACAGAGATATGGCTACACCTTC
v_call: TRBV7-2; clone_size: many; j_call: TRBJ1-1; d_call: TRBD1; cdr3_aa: CASSIGQGATEAFF; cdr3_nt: TGTGCCAGCAGCATCGGACAGGGCGCCACTGAAGCTTTCTTT
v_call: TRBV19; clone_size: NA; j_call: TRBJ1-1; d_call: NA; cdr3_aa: CASSMNRDTEAFF; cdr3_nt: TGTGCCAGTAGTATGAACCGGGACACTGAAGCTTTCTTT
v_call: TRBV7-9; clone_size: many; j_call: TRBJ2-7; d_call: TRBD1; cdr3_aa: CASSLRDRVEQYF; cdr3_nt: TGTGCCAGCAGCCTCCGGGACAGGGTCGAGCAGTACTTC
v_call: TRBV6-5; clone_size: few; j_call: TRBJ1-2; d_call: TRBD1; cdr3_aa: CASRTGTGGWYGYTF; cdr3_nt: TGTGCCAGCAGGACCGGGACAGGGGGATGGTATGGCTACACCTTC
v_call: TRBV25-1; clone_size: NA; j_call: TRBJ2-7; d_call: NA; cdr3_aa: CASTQGPYYEQYF; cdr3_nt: TGTGCCAGCACGCAGGGACCCTACTACGAGCAGTACTTC
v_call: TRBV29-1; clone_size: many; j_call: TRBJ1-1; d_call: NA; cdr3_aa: CMGMGTEAFF; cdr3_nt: TGCATGGGGATGGGCACTGAAGCTTTCTTT
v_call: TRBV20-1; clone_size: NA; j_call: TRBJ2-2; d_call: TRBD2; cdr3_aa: CSALLTSGRTGELFF; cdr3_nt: TGCAGTGCCCTTCTGACTAGCGGTCGGACCGGGGAGCTGTTTTTT
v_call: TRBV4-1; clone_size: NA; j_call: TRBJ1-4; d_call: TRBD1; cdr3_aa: CASSQVPGQGRYEKLFF; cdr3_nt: TGTGCCAGCAGCCAAGTCCCGGGACAGGGACGGTACGAAAAACTGTTTTTT
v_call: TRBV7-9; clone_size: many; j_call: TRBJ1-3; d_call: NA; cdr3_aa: CASSLDFSSGNTIYF; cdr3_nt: TGTGCCAGCAGCTTAGATTTCAGCTCTGGAAACACCATATATTTT
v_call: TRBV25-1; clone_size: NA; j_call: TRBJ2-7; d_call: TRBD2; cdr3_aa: CASGLAGVREQYF; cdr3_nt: TGTGCCAGCGGACTAGCGGGAGTAAGGGAGCAGTACTTC
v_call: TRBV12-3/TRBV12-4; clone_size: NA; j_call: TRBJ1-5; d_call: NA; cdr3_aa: CASSKRHNNQPQHF; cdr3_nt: TGTGCCAGCAGTAAACGACACAACAATCAGCCCCAGCATTTT
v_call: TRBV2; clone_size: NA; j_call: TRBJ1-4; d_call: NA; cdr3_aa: CASSPSAGETNEKLFF; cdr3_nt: TGTGCCAGCTCACCATCGGCGGGGGAAACTAATGAAAAACTGTTTTTT
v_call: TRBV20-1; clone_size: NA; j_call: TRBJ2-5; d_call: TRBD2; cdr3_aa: CSARVAGGPGETQYF; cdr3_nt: TGCAGTGCTAGGGTAGCGGGGGGGCCAGGAGAGACCCAGTACTTC
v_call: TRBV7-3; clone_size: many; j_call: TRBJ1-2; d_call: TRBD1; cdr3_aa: CASSLRPTGEGYTF; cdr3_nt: TGTGCCAGCAGCTTAAGGCCGACAGGGGAAGGCTACACCTTC
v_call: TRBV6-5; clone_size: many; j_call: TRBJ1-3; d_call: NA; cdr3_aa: CASSQVAGNTIYF; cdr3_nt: TGTGCCAGCAGTCAGGTCGCTGGAAACACCATATATTTT
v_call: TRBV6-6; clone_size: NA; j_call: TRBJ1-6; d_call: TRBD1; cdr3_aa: CASSTGTGVRSPLHF; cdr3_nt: TGTGCCAGCAGTACCGGGACAGGGGTTCGTTCACCCCTCCACTTT
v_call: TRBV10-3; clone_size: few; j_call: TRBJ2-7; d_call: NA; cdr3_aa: CAISERGRSYEQYF; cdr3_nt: TGTGCCATCAGTGAGCGCGGTCGCTCCTACGAGCAGTACTTC
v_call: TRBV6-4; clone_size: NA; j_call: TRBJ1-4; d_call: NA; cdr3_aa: CASSDSGGGNEKLFF; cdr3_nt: TGTGCCAGCAGTGACTCAGGGGGGGGGAATGAAAAACTGTTTTTT
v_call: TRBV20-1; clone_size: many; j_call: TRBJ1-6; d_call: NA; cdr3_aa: CSARGLVSLHF; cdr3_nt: TGCAGTGCTAGAGGTCTCGTTTCCCTCCACTTT
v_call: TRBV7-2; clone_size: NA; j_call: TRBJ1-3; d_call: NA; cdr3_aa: CASSARGADTIYF; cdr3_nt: TGTGCCAGCAGCGCGAGAGGGGCGGACACCATATATTTT
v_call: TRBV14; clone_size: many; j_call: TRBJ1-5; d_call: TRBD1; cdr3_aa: CASSQDTGEPQHF; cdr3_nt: TGTGCCAGCAGCCAAGATACAGGGGAGCCCCAGCATTTT
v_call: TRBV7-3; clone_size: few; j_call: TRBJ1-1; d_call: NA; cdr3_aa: CAGRQSQNTEAFF; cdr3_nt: TGCGCCGGACGACAGTCCCAGAACACTGAAGCTTTCTTT
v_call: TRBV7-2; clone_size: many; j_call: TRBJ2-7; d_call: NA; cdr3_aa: CASSLGGTSYEQYF; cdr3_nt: TGTGCCAGCAGCTTAGGGGGGACCTCCTACGAGCAGTACTTC
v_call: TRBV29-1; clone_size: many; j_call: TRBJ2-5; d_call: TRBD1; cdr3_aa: CSVATGGAETQYF; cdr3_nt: TGCAGCGTCGCAACAGGGGGCGCGGAGACCCAGTACTTC
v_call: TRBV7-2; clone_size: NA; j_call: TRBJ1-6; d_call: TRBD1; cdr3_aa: CASSPGTGTYSPLHF; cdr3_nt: TGTGCCAGCTCACCAGGGACAGGGACATATTCACCCCTCCACTTT
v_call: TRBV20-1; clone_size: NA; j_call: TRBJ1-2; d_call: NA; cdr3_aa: CSARKGVNYGYTF; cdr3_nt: TGCAGTGCTAGAAAAGGGGTGAACTATGGCTACACCTTC
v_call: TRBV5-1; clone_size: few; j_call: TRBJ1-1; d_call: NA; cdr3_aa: CASSFQGSATEAFF; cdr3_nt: TGCGCCAGCAGCTTCCAGGGGAGCGCCACTGAAGCTTTCTTT
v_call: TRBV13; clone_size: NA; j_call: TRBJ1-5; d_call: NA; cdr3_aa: CASSSDPGAGQPQHF; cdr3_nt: TGTGCCAGCAGCTCGGATCCGGGGGCAGGTCAGCCCCAGCATTTT
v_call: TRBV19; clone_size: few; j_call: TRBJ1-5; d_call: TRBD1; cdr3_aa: CASSATGGFEPQHF; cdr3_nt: TGTGCCAGTAGTGCTACAGGGGGTTTTGAGCCCCAGCATTTT
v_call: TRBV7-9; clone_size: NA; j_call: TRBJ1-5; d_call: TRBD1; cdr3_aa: CASSMTGGYNQPQHF; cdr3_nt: TGTGCCAGCAGCATGACAGGGGGTTACAATCAGCCCCAGCATTTT
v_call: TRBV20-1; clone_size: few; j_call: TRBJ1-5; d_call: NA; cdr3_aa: CSARVDNSNQPQHF; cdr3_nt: TGCAGTGCTAGAGTGGACAATAGCAATCAGCCCCAGCATTTT
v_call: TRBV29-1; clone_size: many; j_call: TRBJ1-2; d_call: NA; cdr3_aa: CSVDEGTDGYTF; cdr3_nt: TGCAGCGTTGATGAGGGTACTGATGGCTACACCTTC
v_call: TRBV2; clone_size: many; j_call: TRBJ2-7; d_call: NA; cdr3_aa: CASSFYEQYF; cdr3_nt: TGTGCCAGCAGCTTCTACGAGCAGTACTTC
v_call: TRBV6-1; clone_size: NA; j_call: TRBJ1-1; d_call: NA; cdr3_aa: CASTAWDFF; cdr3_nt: TGTGCCAGCACCGCCTGGGATTTCTTT
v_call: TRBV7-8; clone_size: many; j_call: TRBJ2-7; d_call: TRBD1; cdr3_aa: CASSPGQVSYEQYF; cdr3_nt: TGTGCCAGCAGCCCCGGACAGGTCTCCTACGAGCAGTACTTC
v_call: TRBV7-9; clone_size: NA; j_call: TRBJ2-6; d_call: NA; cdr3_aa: CASTQPSNVLTF; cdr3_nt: TGTGCCAGTACCCAGCCGTCCAACGTCCTGACTTTC
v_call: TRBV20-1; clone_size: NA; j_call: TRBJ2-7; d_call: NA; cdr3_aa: CSARGGASYEQYF; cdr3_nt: TGCAGTGCTAGAGGGGGGGCGTCCTACGAGCAGTACTTC
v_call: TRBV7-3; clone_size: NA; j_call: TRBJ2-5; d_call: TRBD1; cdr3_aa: CASSLTGGTGLGETQYF; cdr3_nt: TGTGCCAGCAGCTTAACAGGCGGGACAGGGTTAGGGGAGACCCAGTACTTC
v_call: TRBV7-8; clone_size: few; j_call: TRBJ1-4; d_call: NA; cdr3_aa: CASSSRVGYEKLFF; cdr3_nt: TGTGCCAGCAGCTCCAGGGTGGGGTACGAAAAACTGTTTTTT
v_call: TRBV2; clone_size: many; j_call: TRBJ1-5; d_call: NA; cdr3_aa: CASSGAGAGDQPQHF; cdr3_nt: TGTGCCAGCAGTGGGGCAGGAGCAGGCGATCAGCCCCAGCATTTT